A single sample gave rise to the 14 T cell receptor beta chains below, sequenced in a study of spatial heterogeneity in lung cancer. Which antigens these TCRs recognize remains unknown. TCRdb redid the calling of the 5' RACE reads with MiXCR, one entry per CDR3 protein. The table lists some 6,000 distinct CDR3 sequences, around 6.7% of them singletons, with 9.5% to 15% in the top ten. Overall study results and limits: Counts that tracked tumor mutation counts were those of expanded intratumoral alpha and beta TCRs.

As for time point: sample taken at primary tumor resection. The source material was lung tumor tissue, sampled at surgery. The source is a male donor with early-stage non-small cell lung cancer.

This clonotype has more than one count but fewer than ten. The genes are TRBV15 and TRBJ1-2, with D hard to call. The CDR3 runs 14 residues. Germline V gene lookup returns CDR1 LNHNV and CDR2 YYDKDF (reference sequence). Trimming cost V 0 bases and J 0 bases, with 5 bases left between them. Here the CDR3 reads CATSRDYANYGYTF. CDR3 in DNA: TGTGCCACCAGCAGAGATTACGCTAACTATGGCTACACCTTC.

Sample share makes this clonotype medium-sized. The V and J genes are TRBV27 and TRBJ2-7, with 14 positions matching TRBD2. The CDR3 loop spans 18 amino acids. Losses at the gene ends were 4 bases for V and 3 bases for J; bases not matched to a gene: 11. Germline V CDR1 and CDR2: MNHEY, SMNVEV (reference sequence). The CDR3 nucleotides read TGTGCCAGCAGTTCGGGACTAGCGGGAGAGGGAGGGAACTACGAGCAGTACTTC. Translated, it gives CASSSGLAGEGGNYEQYF.

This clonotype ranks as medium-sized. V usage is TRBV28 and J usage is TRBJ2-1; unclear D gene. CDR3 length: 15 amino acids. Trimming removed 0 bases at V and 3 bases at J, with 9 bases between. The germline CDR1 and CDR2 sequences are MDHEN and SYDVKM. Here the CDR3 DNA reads TGTGCCAGCAGTTTATGGCAAAGTCTCTACAATGAGCAGTTCTTC. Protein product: CASSLWQSLYNEQFF. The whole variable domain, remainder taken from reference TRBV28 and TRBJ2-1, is DVKVTQSSRYLVKRTGEKVFLECVQDMDHENMFWYRQDPGLGLRLIYFSYDVKMKEKGDIPEGYSVSREKKERFSLILESASTNQTSMYLCASSLWQSLYNEQFFGPGTRLTVL.

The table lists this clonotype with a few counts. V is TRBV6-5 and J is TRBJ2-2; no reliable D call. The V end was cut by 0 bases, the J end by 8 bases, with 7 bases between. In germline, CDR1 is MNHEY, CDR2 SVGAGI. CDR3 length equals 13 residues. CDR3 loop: CASSYSHSGELFF. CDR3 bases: TGTGCCAGCAGTTACTCGCACTCTGGGGAGCTGTTTTTT.

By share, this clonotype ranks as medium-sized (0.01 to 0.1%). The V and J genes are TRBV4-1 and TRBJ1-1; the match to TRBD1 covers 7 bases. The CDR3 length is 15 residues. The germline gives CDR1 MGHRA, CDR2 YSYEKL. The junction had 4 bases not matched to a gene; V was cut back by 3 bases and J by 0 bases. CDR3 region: CASSQGDSMNTEAFF. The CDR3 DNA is TGCGCCAGCAGCCAGGGGGACAGCATGAACACTGAAGCTTTCTTT.

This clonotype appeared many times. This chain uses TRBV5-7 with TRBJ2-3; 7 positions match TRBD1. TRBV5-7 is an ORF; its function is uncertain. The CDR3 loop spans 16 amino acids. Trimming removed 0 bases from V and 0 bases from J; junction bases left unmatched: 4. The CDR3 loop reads CASSLVSGGSTDTQYF. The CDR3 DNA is TGTGCCAGCAGCTTGGTATCAGGGGGAAGCACAGATACGCAGTATTTT.

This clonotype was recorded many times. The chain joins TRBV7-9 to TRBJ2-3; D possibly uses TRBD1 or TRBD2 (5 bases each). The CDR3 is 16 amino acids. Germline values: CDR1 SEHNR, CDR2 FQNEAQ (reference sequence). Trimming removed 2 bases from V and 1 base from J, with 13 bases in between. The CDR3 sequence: CASSLSRGRRTDTQYF. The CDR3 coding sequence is TGTGCCAGCAGCTTATCGAGGGGCAGACGCACAGATACGCAGTATTTT.

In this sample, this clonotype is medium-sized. In DNA form, the CDR3 reads TGTGCCAGCAGCCTGGGGACAGGGTTCTCCTACGAGCAGTACTTC. Its translation: CASSLGTGFSYEQYF. The V call is TRBV4-2, the J call TRBJ2-7; 9 bases match TRBD1. The CDR3 spans 15 residues. Germline trimming cut 4 bases from V and 0 bases from J; bases unmatched to any gene: 4. The germline gives CDR1 LGHNA, CDR2 YNFKEQ.

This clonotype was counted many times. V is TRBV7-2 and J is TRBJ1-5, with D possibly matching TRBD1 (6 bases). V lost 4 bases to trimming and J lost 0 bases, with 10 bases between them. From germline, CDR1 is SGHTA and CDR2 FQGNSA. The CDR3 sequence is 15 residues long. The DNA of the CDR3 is TGTGCCAGCAGCTCGACAGGAATTAGCAATCAGCCCCAGCATTTT. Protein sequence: CASSSTGISNQPQHF.

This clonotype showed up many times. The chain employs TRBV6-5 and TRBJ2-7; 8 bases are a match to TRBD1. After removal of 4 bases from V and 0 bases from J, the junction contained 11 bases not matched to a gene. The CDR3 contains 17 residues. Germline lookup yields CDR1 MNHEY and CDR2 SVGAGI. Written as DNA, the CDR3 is TGTGCCAGCAGTTCCGGCCCGGGACAGGTAGGCTCCTACGAGCAGTACTTC. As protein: CASSSGPGQVGSYEQYF.

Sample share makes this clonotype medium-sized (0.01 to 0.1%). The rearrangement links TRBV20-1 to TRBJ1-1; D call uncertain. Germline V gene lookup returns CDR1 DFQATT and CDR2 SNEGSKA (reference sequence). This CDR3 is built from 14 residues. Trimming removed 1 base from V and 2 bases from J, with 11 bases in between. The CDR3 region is CSARGFGDNTEAFF. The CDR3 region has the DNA TGCAGTGCTAGAGGCTTCGGGGATAACACTGAAGCTTTCTTT.

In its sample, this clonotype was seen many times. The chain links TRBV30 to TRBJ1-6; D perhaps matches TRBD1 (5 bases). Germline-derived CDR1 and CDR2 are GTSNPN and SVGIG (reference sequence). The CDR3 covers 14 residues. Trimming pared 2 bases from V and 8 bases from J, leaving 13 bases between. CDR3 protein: CAWSTGLPDSPLHF. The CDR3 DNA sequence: TGTGCCTGGAGTACGGGACTGCCAGATTCACCCCTCCACTTT.

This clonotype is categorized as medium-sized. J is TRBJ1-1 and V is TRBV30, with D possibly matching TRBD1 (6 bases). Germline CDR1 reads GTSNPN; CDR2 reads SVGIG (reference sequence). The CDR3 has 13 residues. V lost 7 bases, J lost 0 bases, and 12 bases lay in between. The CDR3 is CASLQGLNTEAFF. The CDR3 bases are TGTGCCTCGTTACAGGGACTGAACACTGAAGCTTTCTTT.

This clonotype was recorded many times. Here the CDR3 reads CASSTNPRRASYTYNSPLHF. Written as DNA, the CDR3 is TGTGCCAGCAGTACGAACCCTAGGAGAGCCTCATATACCTATAATTCACCCCTCCACTTT. This chain links TRBV28 with TRBJ1-6; D is undetermined. V was trimmed by 5 bases and J by 2 bases, leaving 25 bases between them. The CDR3 is 20 amino acids. Germline lookup yields CDR1 MDHEN and CDR2 SYDVKM.